Listed here is a single TCR beta chain. Its antigen is unknown. The sample comes from a study of cytomegalovirus exposure and HLA in healthy donors. Notes on the study in general: Immune exposure data for these donors was limited to CMV serostatus. Compared with the roughly 670-donor mean, an Asian-associated ancestry cluster reportedly had fewer N-insertions, according to a later analysis.

This CDR3 has 13 residues. Germline assignment: CDR1 SNHLY and CDR2 FYNNEI. V lost 6 bases, J lost 12 bases, and 10 bases stayed unmatched. Both 60 Vbeta primers and 13 Jbeta primers went into the PCR. Generated by immunoSEQ multiplex PCR, the TCRdb table keeps only in-frame clones and is missing some. This sample has about 67,000 clones, with around 67% found just once. The specimen was PBMCs. The rearrangement links TRBV2 to TRBJ2-7; 11 bases match TRBD2. This TCR came from a woman aged 25 to 39 in good health and CMV-seronegative. CDR3: CASSLGTSGRGYF. The CDR3 DNA sequence: TGTGCCAGCAGCTTAGGGACTAGCGGTCGAGGGTACTTC.